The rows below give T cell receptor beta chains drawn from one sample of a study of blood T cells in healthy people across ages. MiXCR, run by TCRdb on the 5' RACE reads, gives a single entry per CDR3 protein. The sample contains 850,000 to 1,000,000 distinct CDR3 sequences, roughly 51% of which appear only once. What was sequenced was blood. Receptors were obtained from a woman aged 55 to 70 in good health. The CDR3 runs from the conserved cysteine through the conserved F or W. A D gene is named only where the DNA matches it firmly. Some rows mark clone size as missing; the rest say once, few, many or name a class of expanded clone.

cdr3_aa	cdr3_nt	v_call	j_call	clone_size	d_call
CASSWSRDSSYEQYF	TGCGCCAGCAGTTGGTCACGGGACTCCTCCTACGAGCAGTACTTC	TRBV5-1	TRBJ2-7	-	-
CASSLQEAEADTQYF	TGTGCCAGCAGCTTGCAGGAGGCTGAGGCAGATACGCAGTATTTT	TRBV5-5	TRBJ2-3	many	-
CASTRGLTANYGYTF	TGTGCCAGCACCCGGGGGCTCACCGCTAACTATGGCTACACCTTC	TRBV7-2	TRBJ1-2	-	-
CSTALAGPQNIQYF	TGCAGTACTGCTCTAGCGGGGCCTCAAAACATTCAGTACTTC	TRBV20-1	TRBJ2-4	-	TRBD2
CATSATGRIMDTQYF	TGTGCCACCAGTGCGACCGGGCGGATTATGGATACGCAGTATTTT	TRBV24-1	TRBJ2-3	-	-
CASRTSGSTDMQYF	TGTGCCAGCAGAACTAGCGGTAGCACAGATATGCAGTATTTT	TRBV7-9	TRBJ2-3	-	TRBD2
CSARPLDSYEQYF	TGCAGTGCTAGGCCCCTAGACTCCTACGAGCAGTACTTC	TRBV20-1	TRBJ2-7	-	-
CASSWVRGQSYNEQFF	TGCGCCAGCAGCTGGGTCCGGGGACAGAGCTACAATGAGCAGTTCTTC	TRBV5-1	TRBJ2-1	-	TRBD1
CASSQGVTLNEQFF	TGTGCCAGCAGCCAAGGGGTAACTCTTAATGAGCAGTTCTTC	TRBV3-1	TRBJ2-1	-	-
CASSPPGLVYEQYF	TGTGCCAGCAGCCCCCCGGGACTAGTCTACGAGCAGTACTTC	TRBV7-9	TRBJ2-7	-	TRBD2
CSVATSVSYEQYF	TGCAGTGTCGCAACTAGTGTATCCTACGAGCAGTACTTC	TRBV20-1	TRBJ2-7	-	-
CASSPPGLAGLSTDTQYF	TGTGCCAGCAGTCCCCCGGGACTAGCGGGATTAAGCACAGATACGCAGTATTTT	TRBV12-3/TRBV12-4	TRBJ2-3	-	TRBD2
CASSLVYNTDTQYF	TGCGCCAGCAGCTTGGTTTACAACACAGATACGCAGTATTTT	TRBV5-1	TRBJ2-3	-	-
CSVVVSIRNEQFF	TGCAGCGTTGTAGTATCAATTAGGAATGAGCAGTTCTTC	TRBV29-1	TRBJ2-1	-	-
CSVGTGTEPDTQYF	TGCAGCGTTGGCACCGGGACAGAACCAGATACGCAGTATTTT	TRBV29-1	TRBJ2-3	few	TRBD1
CASSLGTAGMRGYTF	TGTGCCAGCAGCTTAGGGACAGCCGGTATGAGAGGCTACACCTTC	TRBV7-9	TRBJ1-2	few	-
CASSEGRKAQQETQYF	TGTGCCAGCAGTGAAGGCAGGAAGGCCCAACAAGAGACCCAGTACTTC	TRBV25-1	TRBJ2-5	-	-
CASSPGRTPGEQYF	TGTGCCAGCAGTCCCGGACGGACGCCTGGTGAGCAGTACTTC	TRBV12-3/TRBV12-4	TRBJ2-7	few	-
CASSLTRDIQYF	TGTGCCAGCAGTCTCACTCGGGACATTCAGTACTTC	TRBV2	TRBJ2-4	many	-
CASSLGGSPPEQYF	TGCGCCAGCAGCTTGGGCGGGAGTCCACCCGAGCAGTACTTC	TRBV5-1	TRBJ2-7	-	TRBD2
CASSLGIGTIGVETQYF	TGTGCCAGCAGCTTGGGAATAGGGACAATCGGCGTGGAGACCCAGTACTTC	TRBV11-2	TRBJ2-5	-	-
CASSPIGQGVYEQYF	TGCGCCAGCAGCCCTATTGGACAGGGGGTTTACGAGCAGTACTTC	TRBV5-1	TRBJ2-7	-	TRBD1
CSARRPGGRVEKLFF	TGCAGTGCTAGACGTCCCGGGGGGCGCGTTGAAAAACTGTTTTTT	TRBV20-1	TRBJ1-4	-	-
CASSQTLREDEAFF	TGCGCCAGCAGCCAAACCCTTCGAGAAGATGAAGCTTTCTTT	TRBV4-3	TRBJ1-1	-	-
CASSSPSGTFGYNEQFF	TGTGCCAGCAGCTCTCCTTCAGGGACTTTTGGGTACAATGAGCAGTTCTTC	TRBV3-1	TRBJ2-1	-	-
CSARADLRADTQYF	TGCAGTGCTAGAGCGGACCTACGAGCAGATACGCAGTATTTT	TRBV20-1	TRBJ2-3	-	-
CASSPTSGRGIQYF	TGTGCCAGCAGTCCAACTAGCGGGAGAGGCATTCAGTACTTC	TRBV7-9	TRBJ2-4	-	TRBD2
CASSQDLPGSNEKLFF	TGCGCCAGCAGCCAAGATCTCCCCGGGAGTAATGAAAAACTGTTTTTT	TRBV4-3	TRBJ1-4	few	-
CASSGGTGGYQPQHF	TGTGCCAGCAGCGGCGGGACAGGGGGATATCAGCCCCAGCATTTT	TRBV11-2	TRBJ1-5	-	TRBD1
CASSPWTSGRDNEQFF	TGTGCCAGCAGCCCCTGGACTAGCGGGAGGGACAATGAGCAGTTCTTC	TRBV9	TRBJ2-1	-	TRBD2
CSAIAGGGSNEQFF	TGCAGTGCTATAGCGGGAGGTGGCAGCAATGAGCAGTTCTTC	TRBV20-1	TRBJ2-1	-	TRBD2
CASRGGTDYGYTF	TGTGCCAGCAGAGGAGGGACCGACTATGGCTACACCTTC	TRBV6-1	TRBJ1-2	-	-
CSARREPYNEQFF	TGCAGTGCTAGGAGAGAACCATACAATGAGCAGTTCTTC	TRBV20-1	TRBJ2-1	-	-
CASSPSQGANEQYF	TGCGCCAGCAGCCCCTCGCAGGGGGCCAACGAGCAGTACTTC	TRBV4-3	TRBJ2-7	-	TRBD1
CASSEFGGSYNEQFF	TGTGCCAGCAGTGAATTTGGAGGGTCCTACAATGAGCAGTTCTTC	TRBV2	TRBJ2-1	few	-
CASSQATGSPGKEQFF	TGCGCCAGCAGCCAAGCGACAGGGAGCCCAGGGAAGGAGCAGTTCTTC	TRBV4-3	TRBJ2-1	-	TRBD1
CASSTGTDNEQFF	TGTGCCAGCAGTACCGGGACAGACAATGAGCAGTTCTTC	TRBV12-3/TRBV12-4	TRBJ2-1	few	TRBD1
CASSFRNDETQYF	TGTGCCAGCAGTTTCAGGAACGATGAGACCCAGTACTTC	TRBV28	TRBJ2-5	few	-
CASSPPGKMGYGYTF	TGTGCCAGCTCACCCCCCGGGAAAATGGGCTATGGCTACACCTTC	TRBV18	TRBJ1-2	-	-